The present TCR beta chain was sequenced within a study of blood T cell repertoires in COVID-19. Only in-frame clones appear in the TCRdb table, and some are missing; sequencing was by immunoSEQ multiplex PCR. The table includes 85,000 to 100,000 clones, around nine tenths detected once. The CDR3 sequence is 16 residues long. Germline V lookup: CDR1 MDHEN, CDR2 SYDVKM. V was clipped by 5 bases and J by 5 bases; unmatched bases: 8. The chain is built from TRBV28 and TRBJ2-5; TRBD2 matches 13 bases. This clonotype was sampled from a woman aged 60-75 years with COVID-19, enrolled during active disease. Sequences were obtained from peripheral blood. The CDR3 loop is CASSAIRTSGGETQYF. CDR3 bases: TGTGCCAGCAGTGCCATTCGGACTAGCGGGGGCGAGACCCAGTACTTC.